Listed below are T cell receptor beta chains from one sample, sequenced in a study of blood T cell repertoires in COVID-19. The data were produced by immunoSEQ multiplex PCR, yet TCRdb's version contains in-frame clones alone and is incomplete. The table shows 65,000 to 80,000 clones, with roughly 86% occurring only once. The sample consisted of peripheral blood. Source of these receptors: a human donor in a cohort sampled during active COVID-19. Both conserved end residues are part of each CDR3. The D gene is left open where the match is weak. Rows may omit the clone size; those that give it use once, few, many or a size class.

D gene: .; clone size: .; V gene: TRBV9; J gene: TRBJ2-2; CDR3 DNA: TGTGCCAGCAGCGTGGAGGGGTACACCGGGGAGCTGTTTTTT; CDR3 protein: CASSVEGYTGELFF
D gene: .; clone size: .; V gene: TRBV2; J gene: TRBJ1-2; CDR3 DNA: TGTGCCAGCAGACCCTCCAGAGGCGGCTATGGCTACACCTTC; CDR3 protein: CASRPSRGGYGYTF
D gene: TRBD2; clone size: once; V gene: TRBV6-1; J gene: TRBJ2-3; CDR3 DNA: TGTGCCAGCAGTGACGGGCCAGCGGGGGTAACAGATACGCAGTATTTT; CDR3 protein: CASSDGPAGVTDTQYF
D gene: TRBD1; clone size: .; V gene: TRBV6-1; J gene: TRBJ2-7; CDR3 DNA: TGTGCCAGCAGGAATCCGGGACAGGCGTCCTACGAGCAGTACTTC; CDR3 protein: CASRNPGQASYEQYF
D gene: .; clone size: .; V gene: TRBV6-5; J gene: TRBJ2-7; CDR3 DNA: TGTGCCAGCAGTTACGAGGCCCAGGGTTTCATCGAGCAGTACTTC; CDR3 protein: CASSYEAQGFIEQYF
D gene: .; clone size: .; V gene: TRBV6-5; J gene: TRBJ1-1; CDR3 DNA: TGTGCCCTTGTCGGGAATGGAGCTTTCTTT; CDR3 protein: CALVGNGAFF
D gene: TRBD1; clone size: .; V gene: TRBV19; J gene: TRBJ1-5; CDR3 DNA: TGTGCCAGTAGTACCTCCGGGACAGCCACCAATCAGCCCCAGCATTTT; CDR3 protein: CASSTSGTATNQPQHF
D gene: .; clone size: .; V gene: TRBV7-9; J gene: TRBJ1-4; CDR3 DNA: TGTGCCAGCGGGATGGGAACAGCGGGTGAAAAACTGTTTTTT; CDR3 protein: CASGMGTAGEKLFF
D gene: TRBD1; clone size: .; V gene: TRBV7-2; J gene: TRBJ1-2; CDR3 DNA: TGTGCCAGCAGCATGAGGACAGGGGGCTCGGACTATGGCTACACCTTC; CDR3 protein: CASSMRTGGSDYGYTF
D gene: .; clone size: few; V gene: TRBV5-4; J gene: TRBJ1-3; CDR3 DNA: TGTGCCAGCAGCTATGGGGCTTCGCCTGGAAACACCATATATTTT; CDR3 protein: CASSYGASPGNTIYF
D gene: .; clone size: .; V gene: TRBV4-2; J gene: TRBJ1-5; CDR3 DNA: TGTGCCAGCAGCTCTCCCCAGAGCAATCAGCCCCAGCATTTT; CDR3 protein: CASSSPQSNQPQHF
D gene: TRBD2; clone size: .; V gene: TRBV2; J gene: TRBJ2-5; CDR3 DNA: TGTGCCAGCAGGCAGACTAGCGGGGGGGAAGAGACCCAGTACTTC; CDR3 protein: CASRQTSGGEETQYF
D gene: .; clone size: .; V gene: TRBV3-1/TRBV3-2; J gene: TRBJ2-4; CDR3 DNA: TGTGCCAGCAGCCCAGCCATTATCGGGAACATTCAGTACTTC; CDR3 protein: CASSPAIIGNIQYF
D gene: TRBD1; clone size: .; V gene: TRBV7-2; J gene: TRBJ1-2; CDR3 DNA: TGTGCCAGCAGCTTACCCGGGACAGCGGGGGGGGGCACCTTC; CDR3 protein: CASSLPGTAGGGTF
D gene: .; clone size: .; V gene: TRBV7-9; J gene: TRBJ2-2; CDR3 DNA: TGTGCCAGCAGCCCGGGACACGCGAACACCGGGGAGCTGTTTTTT; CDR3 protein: CASSPGHANTGELFF
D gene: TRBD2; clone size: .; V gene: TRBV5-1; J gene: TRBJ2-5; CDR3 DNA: TGCGCCAGCAGCTATTTCACCGGGACTACGGAGACCCAGTACTTC; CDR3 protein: CASSYFTGTTETQYF
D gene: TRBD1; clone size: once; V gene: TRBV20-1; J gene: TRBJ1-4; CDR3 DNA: TGCAGTGCTAGTCCGGACAGGGGGCTTGGTGAAAAACTGTTTTTT; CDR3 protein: CSASPDRGLGEKLFF
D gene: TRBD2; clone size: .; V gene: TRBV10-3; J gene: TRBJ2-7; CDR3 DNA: TGTGCCATCAGTGACCGGGGGGGCGGGCACGAGCAGTACTTC; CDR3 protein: CAISDRGGGHEQYF
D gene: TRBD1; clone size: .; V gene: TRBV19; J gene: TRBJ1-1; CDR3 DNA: TGTGCCACCCTAAGACAGGGGAGGACAGGGAGGACTGAAGCTTTCTTT; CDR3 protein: CATLRQGRTGRTEAFF
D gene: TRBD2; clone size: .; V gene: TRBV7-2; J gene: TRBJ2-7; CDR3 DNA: TGTGCCAGCAGCCGCACTAGCGGGGAGGCCTACGAGCAGTACTTC; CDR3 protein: CASSRTSGEAYEQYF
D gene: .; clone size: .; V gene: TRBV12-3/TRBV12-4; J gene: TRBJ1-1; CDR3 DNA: TGTGCCAGCAACCCAGGGTGGGCTGAAGCTTTCTTT; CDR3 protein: CASNPGWAEAFF
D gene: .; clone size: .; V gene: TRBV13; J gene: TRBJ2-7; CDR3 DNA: TGTGCCAGCAGCCCCAGGACGGGATCCTACGAGCAGTACTTC; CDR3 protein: CASSPRTGSYEQYF
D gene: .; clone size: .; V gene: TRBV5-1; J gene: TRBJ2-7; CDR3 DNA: TGCGCCAGCAGCCGGGGGACAGACCCCATTTCCTACGAGCAGTACTTC; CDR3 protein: CASSRGTDPISYEQYF
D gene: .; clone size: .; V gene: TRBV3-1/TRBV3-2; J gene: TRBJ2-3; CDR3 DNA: TGTGCCAGCAGCCATGCCGGGAGCACAGATACGCAGTATTTT; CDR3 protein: CASSHAGSTDTQYF
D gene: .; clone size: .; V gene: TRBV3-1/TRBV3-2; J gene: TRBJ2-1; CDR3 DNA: TGTGCCAGCAGCCCTGGCCCCGGCGGGAATGAGCAGTTCTTC; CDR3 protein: CASSPGPGGNEQFF
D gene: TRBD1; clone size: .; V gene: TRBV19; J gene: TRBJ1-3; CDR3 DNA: TGTGCCAGTAGTACATCAGGGGGCTTTACTGGAAACACCATATATTTT; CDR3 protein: CASSTSGGFTGNTIYF
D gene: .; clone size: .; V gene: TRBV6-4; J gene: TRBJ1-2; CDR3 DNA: TGTGCCAGCAGTGAGACAGAGAACTATGGCTACACCTTC; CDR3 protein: CASSETENYGYTF
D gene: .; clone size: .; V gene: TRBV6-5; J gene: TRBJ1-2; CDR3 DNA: TGTGCCAGCAGTTACTCCGGGGTCGGCTACACCTTC; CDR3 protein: CASSYSGVGYTF
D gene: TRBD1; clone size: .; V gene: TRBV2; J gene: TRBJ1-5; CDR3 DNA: TGTGCCAGCAGGGAGACAACAGGGGGCGCGGGCAATCAGCCCCAGCATTTT; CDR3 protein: CASRETTGGAGNQPQHF
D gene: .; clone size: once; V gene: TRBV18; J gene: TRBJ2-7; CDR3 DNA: TGTGCCAGCTCACCCGCCTCAGGCCCCTACGAGCAGTACTTC; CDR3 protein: CASSPASGPYEQYF
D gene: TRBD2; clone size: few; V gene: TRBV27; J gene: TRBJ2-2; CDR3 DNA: TGTGCCAGCAGTTTATCCCTCTCTAGCGGGGGGTACACCGGGGAGCTGTTTTTT; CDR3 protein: CASSLSLSSGGYTGELFF
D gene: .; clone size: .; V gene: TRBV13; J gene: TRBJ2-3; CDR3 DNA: TGTGCCAGCAGCCGGACTAGCACAGATACGCAGTATTTT; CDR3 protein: CASSRTSTDTQYF
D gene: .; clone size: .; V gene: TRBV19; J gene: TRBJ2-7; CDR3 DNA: TGTGCCAGTAGTCCCCCTGGCACCTACGAGCAGTACTTC; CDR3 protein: CASSPPGTYEQYF
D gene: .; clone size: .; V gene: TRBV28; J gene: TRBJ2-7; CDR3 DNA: TGTGCCAGCAGTCCAACTAACGTTCTCTACGAGCAGTACTTC; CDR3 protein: CASSPTNVLYEQYF
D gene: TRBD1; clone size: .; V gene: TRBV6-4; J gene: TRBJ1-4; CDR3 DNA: TGTGCCAGCAGCCCGACAGGGCGTGAAAAACTGTTTTTT; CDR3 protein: CASSPTGREKLFF
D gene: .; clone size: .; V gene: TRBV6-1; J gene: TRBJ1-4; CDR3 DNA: TGTGCCAGCAGTGAACATCCCAAGCAGGCCCGCGAAAAACTGTTTTTT; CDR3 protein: CASSEHPKQAREKLFF
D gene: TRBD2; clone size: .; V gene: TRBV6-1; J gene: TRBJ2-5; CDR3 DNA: TGTGCCAGCAGTGAAAGGGGACTAGCGGGGGCTGGGGTGGAGACCCAGTACTTC; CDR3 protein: CASSERGLAGAGVETQYF
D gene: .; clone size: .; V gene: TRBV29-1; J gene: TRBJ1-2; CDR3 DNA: TGCAGCGTTGGCAGGGACTATGGCTACACCTTC; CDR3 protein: CSVGRDYGYTF
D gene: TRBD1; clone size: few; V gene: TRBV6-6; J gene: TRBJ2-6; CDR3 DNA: TGTGCCAGCAGTCCGGGACAGGGGGCGTCTGGGGCCAACGTCCTGACTTTC; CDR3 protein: CASSPGQGASGANVLTF
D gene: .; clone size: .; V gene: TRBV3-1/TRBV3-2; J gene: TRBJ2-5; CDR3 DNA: TGTGCCAGCAGCCAAGACAAATACCGACCCGACGGGGAGACCCAGTACTTC; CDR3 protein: CASSQDKYRPDGETQYF
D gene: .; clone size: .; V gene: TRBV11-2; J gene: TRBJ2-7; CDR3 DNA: TGTGCCAGCAGCTTAATAGGCGGTATCGAGCAGTACTTC; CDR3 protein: CASSLIGGIEQYF
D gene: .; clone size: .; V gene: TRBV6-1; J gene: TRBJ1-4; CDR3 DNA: TGTGCCAGCAGTGATCCCGATGAAAAACTGTTTTTT; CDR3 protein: CASSDPDEKLFF
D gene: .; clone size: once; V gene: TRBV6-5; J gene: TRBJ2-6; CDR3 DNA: TGTGCCAGCAGTTCAGAGGGGGTGAAATGGGCCAACGTCCTGACTTTC; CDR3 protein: CASSSEGVKWANVLTF
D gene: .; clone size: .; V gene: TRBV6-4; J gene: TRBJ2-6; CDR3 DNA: TGTGCCAGCAGGGAGGTCCCTGGGGCCAACGTCCTGACTTTC; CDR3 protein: CASREVPGANVLTF
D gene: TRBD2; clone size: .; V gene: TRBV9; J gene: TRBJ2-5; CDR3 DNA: TGTGCCAGCAGCAGACTAGCGGGGGATGAGACCCAGTACTTC; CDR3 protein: CASSRLAGDETQYF
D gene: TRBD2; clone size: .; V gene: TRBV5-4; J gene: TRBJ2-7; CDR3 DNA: TGTGCCAGCAGCTTCGGGCGGGGGGCCGAGCAGTACTTC; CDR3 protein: CASSFGRGAEQYF